The 11 T cell receptor beta chains listed next were all sequenced from one sample in a study of T cell responses to AZD1222 COVID-19 vaccine. Profiling relied on immunoSEQ multiplex PCR, and the TCRdb table lists in-frame clones only, not all of them. The sample includes about 140,000 clones, around nine tenths of them seen just once. The input for sequencing was peripheral blood, taken on day 0 of AZD1222 vaccination. These receptors all come from an adult in good health.

The table lists this clone with a count of one. The chain links TRBV28 to TRBJ2-7, with TRBD2 identical over 11 bases. CDR1 and CDR2 from the germline V gene are MDHEN and SYDVKM. The CDR3 length is 16 residues. V lost 4 bases and J lost 2; bases outside the gene matches: 7. The CDR3: CASSSPTSGRAYEQYF. The CDR3, as DNA: TGTGCCAGCAGTTCGCCTACTAGCGGGAGAGCCTACGAGCAGTACTTC.

This sequence joins TRBV5-1 and TRBJ1-6, with 10 nucleotides matching TRBD1. The length of the CDR3 is 15 residues. Unmatched junction bases numbered 8, after V lost 4 bases and J lost 10 bases. CDR1 SGHRS and CDR2 YFSETQ come from the germline V gene. The CDR3 region is CASSPGQGDGSPLHF. The CDR3 coding sequence is TGCGCCAGCAGCCCAGGACAGGGGGACGGCTCACCCCTCCACTTT. Together with reference TRBV5-1 and TRBJ1-6, the CDR3 gives the full variable domain: KAGVTQTPRYLIKTRGQQVTLSCSPISGHRSVSWYQQTPGQGLQFLFEYFSETQRNKGNFPGRFSGRQFSNSRSEMNVSTLELGDSALYLCASSPGQGDGSPLHFGNGTRLTVT.

The rearrangement links TRBV4-1 to TRBJ1-5, with TRBD1 matching 7 bases. Germline CDR1 reads MGHRA; CDR2 reads YSYEKL. The V gene end was trimmed by 4 bases and the J gene end by 2 bases; junction bases not matched to a gene: 11. The CDR3 extends over 17 amino acids. The CDR3 DNA reads as TGCGCCAGCAGCCCCCGGGGAGCAGGGGGTGGCAATCAGCCCCAGCATTTT. This encodes CASSPRGAGGGNQPQHF.

The chain employs TRBV12-3 or TRBV12-4 and TRBJ1-2, with D tentatively TRBD1 (6 bases). This CDR3 has 13 residues. V shed 6 bases and J shed 4 bases, with 12 bases lying between them. CDR3 loop: CASRRTGRYGYTF. DNA of the CDR3: TGTGCCAGCAGGAGAACAGGGCGCTATGGCTACACCTTC.

The J gene is TRBJ1-1, the V gene TRBV19; TRBD1 agrees at 8 bases. CDR1 and CDR2 (germline): LNHDA, SQIVND (reference sequence). With 6 bases clipped from V and 5 bases from J, the junction kept 5 bases outside the gene matches. The CDR3 is made up of 13 amino acids. The CDR3 here is CASRDRVVTEAFF. In DNA form, the CDR3 reads TGTGCCAGTAGGGACAGGGTGGTAACTGAAGCTTTCTTT.

The J gene is TRBJ2-3, the V gene TRBV6-5; D might be TRBD1 or TRBD2, each matching 5 bases. The CDR3 totals 15 residues. Trimming took 0 bases from V and 4 from J, leaving 11 bases between them. CDR1 MNHEY and CDR2 SVGAGI come from the germline V gene. Written as DNA, the CDR3 is TGTGCCAGCAGTTACTCAGGGGCTAGCTCAGATACGCAGTATTTT. Protein: CASSYSGASSDTQYF.

This rearrangement joins TRBV2 to TRBJ2-5; D is uncertain. The CDR3 extends over 15 amino acids. V was shortened by 5 bases and J by 1 base, with 14 bases between the two germline ends. Germline CDR1 SNHLY, CDR2 FYNNEI. CDR3 bases: TGTGCCAGCAGTCGAAGGGCAGCCCTCCAAGAGACCCAGTACTTC. Protein product: CASSRRAALQETQYF.

The chain uses TRBV10-3 and TRBJ1-5, with D hard to call. Germline V CDR1 and CDR2: ENHRY, SYGVKD. CDR3 length: 15 residues. V dropped 3 bases and J dropped 2 bases, with 11 bases sitting between them. The CDR3 sequence: CAISDSGNGNQPQHF. The CDR3 DNA sequence: TGTGCCATCAGTGATTCTGGGAACGGCAATCAGCCCCAGCATTTT.

CDR3: CASSWATSGGTGELFF. DNA for the CDR3: TGTGCCAGCAGCTGGGCCACTAGCGGGGGGACCGGGGAGCTGTTTTTT. This rearrangement joins TRBV7-2 to TRBJ2-2, with 12 bases that match TRBD2. This CDR3 spans 16 amino acids. Germline V lookup: CDR1 SGHTA, CDR2 FQGNSA. V was pared by 4 bases and J by 5 bases, with 5 bases of the junction left unmatched.

The rearrangement links TRBV7-6 to TRBJ1-1; D call uncertain. There are 15 residues in the CDR3. The germline V gene encodes CDR1 SGHVS and CDR2 FNYEAQ. Deletions cut 4 bases from V and 5 bases from J, with 17 bases between. The CDR3: CASSSRLEGRTEAFF. In DNA, the CDR3 is TGTGCCAGCAGCTCTCGACTGGAAGGTAGAACTGAAGCTTTCTTT.

This clone was counted once. This chain links TRBV4-2 with TRBJ2-7; 7 bases align to TRBD1. The CDR3 totals 16 residues. Looked up from germline, CDR1 is LGHNA and CDR2 is YNFKEQ. The junction had 5 bases not matched to a gene; V was cut back by 0 bases and J by 0 bases. The CDR3: CASSQEEGTASYEQYF. CDR3 coding DNA: TGTGCCAGCAGCCAAGAGGAAGGGACAGCCTCCTACGAGCAGTACTTC.